The source of this TCR beta chain is a study of shared clonotypes between healthy human individuals. Germline CDR1 and CDR2: SGHDT and YYEEEE. Trimming stripped 1 base from V and 8 bases from J, with 15 bases between. The length of the CDR3 is 15 residues. This clone was seen once. Its antigen is not identified. Study findings and constraints: Estimated richness was generally greater in naive than memory subsets.

TCRdb's copy holds only in-frame clones and misses some; the assay was immunoSEQ multiplex PCR. Counted here are over 2 million clones, approximately 90% occurring once; the ten biggest clones make up 0.37%. Material: naive CD4+ T cells from PBMCs. Subset indicated: CD45RA+ positively selected. The rearrangement uses TRBV5-6 and TRBJ1-4; D uncertain. This sequence originates from a man younger than 30 in good health. Some clones in this sample may be carry-over from other donors' samples. CDR3 residues: CASSLKEALREKLFF. CDR3 bases: TGTGCCAGCAGCTTGAAGGAGGCACTCCGGGAAAAACTGTTTTTT.